This paragraph covers one T cell receptor (beta chain) sequence. What it binds is not known. This sample is drawn from a study of T cell responses to AZD1222 COVID-19 vaccine. Study-wide findings and caveats: Among the donors, most were white British and more were female, and clonal diversity was possibly underestimated. Researchers took repertoire samples only after the peak T cell response had come. Only a handful of AZD1222 recipients tested seropositive at baseline. Two AZD1222 administrations were followed by greater Spike-specific TCR breadth and depth.

The assay was immunoSEQ multiplex PCR, and TCRdb's table has in-frame clones only and misses some. Here the sample spans some 170,000 clones, 90% being singletons. Between the trimmed V and J ends, which lost 4 bases and 11 bases, there was a span of 14 bases. From germline, CDR1 is LGHDT and CDR2 YNNKEL (reference sequence). The CDR3 contains 12 residues. V is TRBV3-1 (or the pseudogene TRBV3-2) and J is TRBJ1-1; no clear D gene. The specimen comprised peripheral blood, sampled 28 days after the second dose of the MenACWY control vaccine. The receptor comes from an adult who received the MenACWY meningococcal vaccine as a control. CDR3 sequence reads: CASSPRAGFAFF. DNA for the CDR3: TGTGCCAGCAGCCCGCGGGCAGGATTTGCTTTCTTT.